The clone carrying this T cell receptor beta chain showed up just once. This sample stems from a study of blood T cell repertoires in COVID-19. Study summary: From the United States, Italy and Spain came samples of acute and convalescent COVID-19.

In the authors' workflow: How many nucleated cells were present was estimated from reference gene primer amplification. Measured with immunoSEQ multiplex PCR; TCRdb has only the in-frame clones, and not every one. D and trimming were read from the DNA, whereas the V and J calls and clone size are those reported in that table. Of approximately 47,000 clones listed, 90% are singletons. Source material: peripheral blood. This sequence originates from a man between 65 and 85 years old with active COVID-19.

The CDR3 nucleotides read TGTGCCAGCTCACCACGGCAGGGGTCGAGCTCCTACGAGCAGTACTTC. This gives the protein CASSPRQGSSSYEQYF. The rearrangement joins TRBV18 to TRBJ2-7; D is perhaps TRBD1 (6 bases). The V gene lost 1 base and the J gene lost 0 bases, with 13 bases spanning the gap. Germline loops: CDR1 KGHSH, CDR2 LQKENI. The CDR3 consists of 16 residues.